This passage covers 21 T cell receptor beta chains from one sample sequenced in a study of blood T cell repertoires in COVID-19. Profiling relied on immunoSEQ multiplex PCR, and the TCRdb table lists in-frame clones only, not all of them. The data hold about 410,000 clones, with approximately 89% observed a single time. Sequenced sample: PBMCs or T cells enriched from blood (not recorded which). Receptors were obtained from a woman aged 25 to 39 who had recovered from COVID-19.

The rearrangement joins TRBV7-2 to TRBJ1-1; 10 nucleotides line up with TRBD1. Looked up from germline, CDR1 is SGHTA and CDR2 is FQGNSA. Germline trimming cut 1 base from V and 7 bases from J; bases unmatched to any gene: 3. CDR3 length: 14 amino acids. CDR3 sequence: CASSLGQGAGEAFF. In nucleotides, the CDR3 is TGTGCCAGCAGCTTAGGACAGGGGGCTGGTGAAGCTTTCTTT. Full variable domain (missing parts from reference TRBV7-2 and TRBJ1-1): GAGVSQSPSNKVTEKGKDVELRCDPISGHTALYWYRQSLGQGLEFLIYFQGNSAPDKSGLPSDRFSAERTGGSVSTLTIQRTQQEDSAVYLCASSLGQGAGEAFFGQGTRLTVV.

The chain couples TRBV30 to TRBJ2-3, with D tentatively TRBD2 (5 bases). The germline CDR1 and CDR2 sequences are GTSNPN and SVGIG (reference sequence). V lost 4 bases, J lost 7 bases, and 15 bases lay in between. The CDR3 is 13 amino acids. For the CDR3, the DNA is TGTGCCTGGACCCGGACGGGGAGAAATACGCAGTATTTT. Residues: CAWTRTGRNTQYF.

The genes are TRBV18 and TRBJ2-3, with a weak D call TRBD1 (5 bases). The germline V and J ends were trimmed by 3 bases and 6 bases, with 10 bases remaining between them. Germline CDR1 and CDR2: KGHSH and LQKENI. The CDR3 has 13 amino acids. The CDR3, as DNA: TGTGCCAGCTCACCCAAGGGGAAGGATACGCAGTATTTT. It yields the protein CASSPKGKDTQYF.

The chain carries TRBV18 and TRBJ2-7, with 7 nucleotides matching TRBD1. The CDR3 has 13 residues. V lost 3 bases and J lost 5; bases outside the gene matches: 4. Germline CDR1 is KGHSH and CDR2 is LQKENI. The CDR3 DNA sequence: TGTGCCAGCTCACCGAACAGGGGAGACGAGCAGTACTTC. Amino acids: CASSPNRGDEQYF. Complete variable domain (other parts from reference TRBV18 and TRBJ2-7): NAGVMQNPRHLVRRRGQEARLRCSPMKGHSHVYWYRQLPEEGLKFMVYLQKENIIDESGMPKERFSAEFPKEGPSILRIQQVVRGDSAAYFCASSPNRGDEQYFGPGTRLTVT.

The chain has TRBV30 and TRBJ2-3; TRBD1 might be the D (5 bases). The CDR3 has 13 amino acids. Trimming took 3 bases from V and 4 from J, leaving 11 bases between them. Germline V gene lookup returns CDR1 GTSNPN and CDR2 SVGIG (reference sequence). The CDR3 reads CAWRLGAADTQYF. The CDR3 DNA sequence: TGTGCCTGGAGATTAGGGGCCGCAGATACGCAGTATTTT. The full variable domain, its missing parts supplied by reference TRBV30 and TRBJ2-3, is SQTIHQWPATLVQPVGSPLSLECTVEGTSNPNLYWYRQAAGRGLQLLFYSVGIGQISSEVPQNLSASRPQDRQFILSSKKLLLSDSGFYLCAWRLGAADTQYFGPGTRLTVL.

The chain employs TRBV3-1 (or the pseudogene TRBV3-2) and TRBJ2-7, with 7 bases lining up with TRBD1. This CDR3 is 16 amino acids long. Germline CDR1 is LGHDT and CDR2 is YNNKEL (reference sequence). J was trimmed by 0 bases and V by 4 bases; bases with no gene match: 9. In DNA, the CDR3 is TGTGCCAGCAGCCCGTCGGGACAGTCTAGCTCCTACGAGCAGTACTTC. This encodes CASSPSGQSSSYEQYF.

The CDR3, as DNA: TGTGCCAGCAGCTTACAAGCCACCCTAACAGGGATCGGTAATGAAAAACTGTTTTTT. This encodes CASSLQATLTGIGNEKLFF. This chain links TRBV7-2 with TRBJ1-4; D perhaps matches TRBD1 (6 bases). The ends were cut back, 2 bases at V and 4 bases at J, with 23 bases in the middle. Germline V gene lookup returns CDR1 SGHTA and CDR2 FQGNSA. The CDR3 runs 19 residues.

About this clone: In the same sample, other DNA sequences code for this CDR3. This chain connects TRBV4-1 to TRBJ1-1, with TRBD1 as a possible D gene (6 bases). V lost 3 bases, J lost 1 base, and 6 bases lay in between. The CDR3 contains 13 residues. CDR1 is MGHRA, CDR2 YSYEKL, per germline. The DNA for the CDR3 is TGCGCCAGCAGCCAGGGACAGAACACTGAAGCTTTCTTT. Translation gives CASSQGQNTEAFF.

The chain links TRBV19 to TRBJ2-5, with 8 bases identical to TRBD1. This CDR3 is built from 14 residues. CDR1 and CDR2 from the germline V gene are LNHDA and SQIVND (reference sequence). The ends lost 0 bases at V and 7 bases at J; junction bases unmatched: 4. The CDR3 DNA is TGTGCCAGTAGTATAGATTCCGACAGGGGGACCCAGTACTTC. It is translated as CASSIDSDRGTQYF.

This chain links TRBV24-1 with TRBJ1-2; 11 bases line up with TRBD1. The CDR3 runs to 16 residues. Germline lookup yields CDR1 KGHDR and CDR2 SFDVKD. J gave up 5 bases and V 4 bases, and 8 bases lay outside the gene matches. The CDR3 DNA follows: TGTGCCACCAGTGACCCAAACCGGGACAGGGGGTATGGCTACACCTTC. Translated, it gives CATSDPNRDRGYGYTF.

The chain uses TRBV9 and TRBJ1-4, with a weak D call TRBD1 (6 bases). Germline values: CDR1 SGDLS, CDR2 YYNGEE. This CDR3 comprises 14 residues. V was trimmed by 4 bases and J by 3 bases, leaving 10 bases between them. The CDR3 loop reads CASSRGAANEKLFF. The CDR3, as DNA: TGTGCCAGCAGCCGGGGGGCTGCTAATGAAAAACTGTTTTTT. Supplemented by reference TRBV9 and TRBJ1-4, the full variable domain reads DSGVTQTPKHLITATGQRVTLRCSPRSGDLSVYWYQQSLDQGLQFLIQYYNGEERAKGNILERFSAQQFPDLHSELNLSSLELGDSALYFCASSRGAANEKLFFGSGTQLSVL.

The chain joins TRBV9 to TRBJ1-3; D is unclear. Trimming removed 0 bases from V and 0 bases from J, with 13 bases in between. The germline V gene encodes CDR1 SGDLS and CDR2 YYNGEE. The CDR3 sequence is 17 residues long. DNA of the CDR3: TGTGCCAGCAGCGTAGAGAGTCATGGGCTCTCTGGAAACACCATATATTTT. Protein product: CASSVESHGLSGNTIYF.

The chain couples TRBV3-1 (or the pseudogene TRBV3-2) to TRBJ2-7, with TRBD2 matching 10 bases. V lost 0 bases, J lost 5 bases, and 10 bases stayed unmatched. CDR1 and CDR2 from the germline V gene are LGHDT and YNNKEL (reference sequence). This CDR3 comprises 17 residues. The CDR3 nucleotides read TGTGCCAGCAGCCAAGATTCGGGGGCAGCGGGAGGGCACGAGCAGTACTTC. It specifies CASSQDSGAAGGHEQYF.

This clone has only one observation. This rearrangement joins TRBV27 to TRBJ1-1, with 12 bases aligning to TRBD1. Germline V CDR1 and CDR2: MNHEY, SMNVEV (reference sequence). This CDR3 contains 17 residues. The V gene end was trimmed by 5 bases and the J gene end by 5 bases; junction bases not matched to a gene: 12. Here the CDR3 reads CASSASFGDRGRTEAFF. CDR3 sequence (DNA): TGTGCCAGCAGTGCTTCCTTCGGGGACAGGGGGCGAACTGAAGCTTTCTTT.

The rearrangement uses TRBV29-1 and TRBJ1-3, with 7 bases lining up with TRBD1. Trimming took 6 bases from V and 0 from J; bases not matched to a gene: 5. CDR1 and CDR2 from the germline V gene are SQVTM and ANQGSEA. This CDR3 has 14 amino acids. The CDR3 nucleotides read TGCAGCGTAGGGGGACAGAACTCTGGAAACACCATATATTTT. Its protein product is CSVGGQNSGNTIYF.

The chain recombines TRBV7-8 with TRBJ2-3; 7 bases match TRBD2. The trim removed 1 base at V and 3 bases at J, leaving 7 bases unmatched. CDR1 and CDR2 from the germline V gene are SGHVS and FQNEAQ. The CDR3 contains 16 residues. The DNA for the CDR3 is TGTGCCAGCAGCTTAGTGACGGGGGGTTGGACAGATACGCAGTATTTT. This gives the protein CASSLVTGGWTDTQYF.

This clone was found once. The chain has TRBV6-1 and TRBJ1-6; D is unclear. This CDR3 has 16 amino acids. V was pared by 1 base and J by 6 bases, with 13 bases between. CDR1 MNHNS and CDR2 SASEGT come from the germline V gene. CDR3 sequence reads: CASSEGTAATNSPLHF. In DNA form, the CDR3 reads TGTGCCAGCAGTGAAGGGACTGCAGCGACTAATTCACCCCTCCACTTT.

The chain links TRBV4-1 to TRBJ2-7; tentatively, D is TRBD2 (5 bases). The germline V and J ends were trimmed by 2 bases and 3 bases, with 8 bases remaining between them. Germline V gene lookup returns CDR1 MGHRA and CDR2 YSYEKL. CDR3 length: 13 residues. The CDR3 spells CASSQLADYEQYF. CDR3 DNA: TGCGCCAGCAGCCAACTAGCAGACTACGAGCAGTACTTC.

This clone was seen a handful of times. CDR3 nucleotide sequence: TGTGCCAGCAGTGGTGGAGCTAGCGCGGACAATGAGCAGTTCTTC. Amino acids: CASSGGASADNEQFF. This chain joins TRBV28 and TRBJ2-1, with D possibly TRBD2 on 6 matching bases. CDR1 is MDHEN and CDR2 is SYDVKM in the germline V gene. Trimming removed 5 bases from V and 5 bases from J, with 16 bases in between. This CDR3 contains 15 residues.

This clone has just one count. The rearrangement joins TRBV28 to TRBJ2-5; TRBD1 agrees at 7 bases. Trimming cost V 5 bases and J 1 base; bases outside gene matches: 10. CDR1 and CDR2 from the germline V gene are MDHEN and SYDVKM. The CDR3 has 16 amino acids. CDR3: CASSLTGPGFQETQYF. The CDR3 region has the DNA TGTGCCAGCAGTCTGACAGGGCCGGGGTTCCAAGAGACCCAGTACTTC.

This chain uses TRBV5-1 with TRBJ2-7, with a tentative D call TRBD1 (6 bases). Between the trimmed V and J ends, which lost 4 bases and 2 bases, there was a span of 28 bases. This CDR3 comprises 19 residues. Germline-derived CDR1 and CDR2 are SGHRS and YFSETQ. The CDR3, as DNA: TGCGCCAGCAGCCTCAGCCCTTACTCCAGGGGTGGAGGTGCCTACGAGCAGTACTTC. Translating gives CASSLSPYSRGGGAYEQYF.